The source of this TCR beta chain is a study of T cell repertoires in cytomegalovirus infection. Study background: Used in the study were CMV epitopes, some recently identified and HLA-C-restricted, others well-studied and HLA-B-restricted. Matching HLA type and CMV infection were both indicated by public TCR beta signatures. Study findings and constraints: Accumulated public TCR beta family frequency recognized individuals carrying CMV together with the relevant HLA. The ex vivo response showed dominance by HLA-C-restricted CMV-specific TCR beta clonotypes.

As for this clonotype: Its target is not known.

TCRdb called the reads again in MiXCR, with one record for every CDR3 protein. Here the sample spans around 710,000 distinct CDR3 sequences, around 29% being singletons. Sequenced here: cultured CD8+ T cells from PBMCs, sampled from culture after CMV antigen stimulation. The source of this sequence is a human donor in good health (CMV status not recorded). Some clones in this sample may be carry-over from other donors' samples.

CDR3: CASSQKVWGNEQFF. CDR3 DNA: TGTGCCAGCAGCCAAAAGGTGTGGGGGAATGAGCAGTTCTTC. The chain has TRBV3-1 and TRBJ2-1; D could derive from TRBD1 or TRBD2 (5 bases each). The germline CDR1 and CDR2 sequences are LGHDT and YNNKEL (reference sequence). This CDR3 has 14 amino acids. V was shortened by 2 bases and J by 7 bases, with 12 bases between the two germline ends.